What follows describes a single TCR beta chain. The antigen is unknown. These data belong to a study of vaccination and CD4 T cells after COVID-19. Study-level information: With 8 or 9 mild cases and one severe, convalescent patients were SARS-CoV-2 positive by nasal swab PCR.

Regarding treatment: 10-day PBMC culture with coronavirus spike peptide pools or control peptides (ViraFEST assay). It was with about 9.5 IU/ml IL-2 and 8 to 10 ug/ml peptide pools that approximately 2 million PBMCs per well were cultured. Days 3 and 7 saw half the medium swapped for fresh IL-2 medium. V gave up 1 base and J gave up 2 bases; unmatched junction bases: 2. The CDR3 loop spans 13 amino acids. Germline V CDR1 and CDR2: DFQATT, SNEGSKA (reference sequence). Sequenced with the Oncomine TCR Beta short-read assay was DNA taken from cultured CD4+ T cells. Genomic DNA was extracted from cultured CD4+ T cells. TCRdb recomputed calls from the PCR reads with MiXCR, one row per CDR3 protein. The sample includes some 9,000 distinct CDR3 sequences, approximately 70% of them seen just once.

This receptor was obtained from a human donor who had recovered from COVID-19. This chain uses TRBV20-1 with TRBJ2-7, with 7 positions matching TRBD1. Sequencing input: CD4+ T cells from blood, cultured in vitro. CDR3 in amino acids: CSARGDSPYEQYF. In DNA form, the CDR3 reads TGCAGTGCTAGAGGGGACAGCCCCTACGAGCAGTACTTC.